The entry that follows covers one T cell receptor beta chain sequence. Its antigen is not identified. The sample comes from a study of beta chain features in type 1 diabetes. Broader study findings: Researchers report that Type 1 diabetes patients had moderately but significantly shorter TCRB CDR3s across all four CD4+ subsets.

The CDR3 is 15 residues long. Unmatched junction bases numbered 6, after V lost 5 bases and J lost 4 bases. All of the isolated RNA was reverse transcribed, so expressed TCRB transcripts were sequenced. Method: immunoSEQ multiplex PCR; TCRdb's copy keeps in-frame clones and lacks some. The sample carries hundreds of thousands of clones, under 15% recorded once. The specimen was naive CD4+ T cells from blood. The chain links TRBV23-1 to TRBJ1-5; 9 bases are a match to TRBD1. TRBV23-1 is an ORF; its function is uncertain. The receptor comes from a man aged 18 to 29 with type 1 diabetes. CDR3 residues: CASSWTGEENQPQHF. CDR3 bases: TGCGCCAGCAGTTGGACAGGGGAAGAAAATCAGCCCCAGCATTTT.